This T cell receptor beta chain was recovered during a study of T cells in Graves' hyperthyroidism and ophthalmopathy. Whole-study results and caveats: Most thyroid clonotypes expanded above 0.001 were also detected in blood.

The table lists this clonotype with many counts. Its antigen remains unidentified. RNA transcripts provided the source from which TCR beta CDR3 regions were amplified. First-round RT-PCR of the TCR CDR3 relied on the HTBI primer set. TCRdb itself ran the multiplex PCR reads through MiXCR, one entry per CDR3 protein. The sample shows about 610,000 distinct CDR3 sequences, about 14% of them seen only once. With 4 bases clipped from V and 6 bases from J, the junction kept 5 bases outside the gene matches. This CDR3 spans 15 amino acids. This rearrangement joins TRBV12-3 or TRBV12-4 to TRBJ1-5; 11 positions match TRBD1. What was sequenced was blood. This receptor was obtained from a woman aged 35 to 49 with Graves' ophthalmopathy. For the CDR3, the DNA is TGTGCCAGCAGTTGGGACAGGGGGTATGGTCAGCCCCAGCATTTT. This sequence encodes CASSWDRGYGQPQHF.